A single sample gave rise to the 6 T cell receptor beta chains below, sequenced in a study of cytomegalovirus exposure and HLA in healthy donors. 13 Jbeta primers and 60 Vbeta primers were used for the PCR. This table comes from immunoSEQ multiplex PCR, and its TCRdb copy is limited to in-frame clones, with some not included. The sample shows under 200,000 clones, around four fifths of them seen only once. The sequenced sample was PBMCs. Source of these receptors: a woman in her thirties in good health and CMV-seronegative.

The rearrangement uses TRBV28 and TRBJ1-1; 8 nucleotides align to TRBD1. Germline loops: CDR1 MDHEN, CDR2 SYDVKM. With 2 bases clipped from V and 11 bases from J, the junction kept 4 bases outside the gene matches. The CDR3 consists of 12 residues. CDR3 DNA: TGTGCCAGCAGTTTACAGGGGGCGCTCGCTTTCTTT. It specifies CASSLQGALAFF. Looking up the rest from reference TRBV28 and TRBJ1-1 gives the full variable domain: DVKVTQSSRYLVKRTGEKVFLECVQDMDHENMFWYRQDPGLGLRLIYFSYDVKMKEKGDIPEGYSVSREKKERFSLILESASTNQTSMYLCASSLQGALAFFGQGTRLTVV.

The chain recombines TRBV30 with TRBJ2-1; TRBD1 matches at 8 bases. The germline gives CDR1 GTSNPN, CDR2 SVGIG (reference sequence). The J segment lost 8 bases and the V segment lost 2 bases, leaving 11 bases of the junction unmatched. The CDR3 is 15 residues long. The CDR3 bases are TGTGCCTGGAGTACCGGGACAGGTGCCTGGGATGAGCAGTTCTTC. This gives the protein CAWSTGTGAWDEQFF.

V gene TRBV18 combines with J gene TRBJ2-2, with 8 bases identical to TRBD2. The V segment lost 3 bases and the J segment 0 bases; nucleotides outside the gene matches: 6. The length of the CDR3 is 17 residues. Germline values: CDR1 KGHSH, CDR2 LQKENI. CDR3 sequence (DNA): TGTGCCAGCTCACCTAGCGCGGGGGGTCCGAACACCGGGGAGCTGTTTTTT. This translates into CASSPSAGGPNTGELFF.

This sequence joins TRBV5-6 and TRBJ2-7; tentatively, D is TRBD2 (6 bases). Per the germline V gene, CDR1 is SGHDT and CDR2 is YYEEEE. Trimming pared 1 base from V and 4 bases from J, leaving 12 bases between. This CDR3 spans 14 amino acids. In DNA form, the CDR3 reads TGTGCCAGCAGCTTGCTAGGGGACTTATACGAGCAGTACTTC. Protein product: CASSLLGDLYEQYF.

The CDR3 protein is CASSPTGEVGYTF. CDR3 bases: TGTGCCAGCAGTCCTACAGGGGAGGTAGGCTACACCTTC. J is TRBJ1-2 and V is TRBV28, with 7 bases that match TRBD1. J was trimmed by 8 bases and V by 5 bases; bases with no gene match: 8. Germline V gene lookup returns CDR1 MDHEN and CDR2 SYDVKM. CDR3 length: 13 residues.

The gene calls are TRBV5-1 and TRBJ1-2, with a tentative D call TRBD1 (5 bases). The CDR3 is 13 residues long. Germline CDR1 reads SGHRS; CDR2 reads YFSETQ. V lost 5 bases to trimming and J lost 5 bases, with 13 bases between them. The CDR3: CASRSQGRYGYTF. CDR3 coding DNA: TGCGCCAGCAGAAGTCAGGGTAGGTATGGCTACACCTTC.